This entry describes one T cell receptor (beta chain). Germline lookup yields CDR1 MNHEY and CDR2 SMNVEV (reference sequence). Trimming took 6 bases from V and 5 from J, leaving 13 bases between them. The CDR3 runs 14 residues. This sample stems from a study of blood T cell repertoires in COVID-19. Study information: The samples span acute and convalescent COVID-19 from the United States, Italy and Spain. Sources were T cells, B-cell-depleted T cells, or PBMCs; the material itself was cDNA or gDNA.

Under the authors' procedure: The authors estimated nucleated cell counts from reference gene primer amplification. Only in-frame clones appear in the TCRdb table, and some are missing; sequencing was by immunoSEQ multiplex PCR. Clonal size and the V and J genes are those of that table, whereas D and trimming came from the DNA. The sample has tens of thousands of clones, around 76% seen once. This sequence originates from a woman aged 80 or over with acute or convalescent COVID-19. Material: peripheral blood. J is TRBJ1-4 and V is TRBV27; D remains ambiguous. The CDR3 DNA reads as TGTGCCAGCAGGGTGGGAGGCAGAAATGAAAAACTGTTTTTT. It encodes CASRVGGRNEKLFF.